In its sample, the clone carrying this T cell receptor (beta chain) was seen a few times. No antigen is known for it. Germline V lookup: CDR1 DFQATT, CDR2 SNEGSKA (reference sequence). This CDR3 is built from 14 residues. Trimming took off 0 bases at V and 1 base at J, with 10 bases between the two ends. Amplified TCR beta CDR3 regions came from RNA transcripts. First-round RT-PCR of the TCR CDR3 relied on the HTBI primer set. TCRdb called the multiplex PCR reads again in MiXCR, with one record for every CDR3 protein. The table includes about 690,000 distinct CDR3 sequences, roughly a sixth detected once. This specimen comes from a study of T cells in Graves' hyperthyroidism and ophthalmopathy. Overall study results and limits: Blood samples included most of the expanded thyroid clonotypes exceeding 0.001.

This sequence was found in a man between 50 and 59 years old with Graves' hyperthyroidism. The sample comprised blood. The chain employs TRBV20-1 and TRBJ2-7; D not resolved. CDR3 sequence reads: CSARESGASYEQYF. As DNA, the CDR3 is TGCAGTGCTAGAGAGTCAGGTGCTTCCTACGAGCAGTACTTC.